This TCR beta chain originates from a study of blood T cell repertoires in COVID-19. Study-level information: The samples span acute and convalescent COVID-19 from the United States, Italy and Spain.

Recruitment covered roughly 24 US areas and drew participants whose ages spanned roughly 18 to 90 years. Recovered Cohort 3 donors showed two negative PCRs, clearance, or symptom resolution. The V and J ends lost 3 bases and 0 bases, in that order; junction bases with no gene match: 4. Germline V gene sequence: CDR1 MGHRA, CDR2 YSYEKL. CDR3 length: 15 residues. Generated by immunoSEQ multiplex PCR, the TCRdb table keeps only in-frame clones and is missing some. The data contain about 150,000 clones, more than 85% of them seen just once; the ten biggest clones take up 7% to 7.5%. J is TRBJ1-1 and V is TRBV4-1, with 7 bases that match TRBD1. The material sequenced was PBMCs or T cells enriched from blood (not recorded which). The receptor comes from a woman aged 45-60 years who had recovered from COVID-19. CDR3 bases: TGCGCCAGCAGCCAGGGGACAGATATGAACACTGAAGCTTTCTTT. The encoded protein is CASSQGTDMNTEAFF.